The 23 T cell receptor beta chains listed next were all sequenced from one sample in a study of T cells in Graves' hyperthyroidism and ophthalmopathy. RNA transcripts yielded amplified TCR beta CDR3 regions. With the HTBI primer set, the TCR CDR3 went through a first round of RT-PCR. TCRdb redid the calling of the multiplex PCR reads with MiXCR, one entry per CDR3 protein. This repertoire shows roughly 660,000 distinct CDR3 sequences, 15% to 20% found once; its top ten account for roughly 15%. The sequencing input was blood. The receptors here all came from a man aged 50 to 59 with Graves' hyperthyroidism.

This chain's CDR3 is CSARRDGNTEAFF. DNA of the CDR3: TGCAGTGCTAGGCGGGACGGGAACACTGAAGCTTTCTTT. The chain joins TRBV20-1 to TRBJ1-1; a possible D gene is TRBD1 (5 bases). The CDR3 loop spans 13 amino acids. V was pared by 3 bases and J by 1 base, with 9 bases between. Germline CDR1 and CDR2: DFQATT and SNEGSKA (reference sequence).

In its sample, this clonotype was seen a few times. The rearrangement links TRBV6-1 to TRBJ1-1; a possible D gene is TRBD1 (6 bases). The CDR3 is 14 residues long. Germline V CDR1 and CDR2: MNHNS, SASEGT. V lost 7 bases and J 4 bases, leaving 16 bases between the germline ends. The CDR3 bases are TGTGCCAGCACCACCCCCAGGGGAACCACTGAAGCTTTCTTT. Translation gives CASTTPRGTTEAFF.

At least ten counts were recorded for this clonotype. The rearrangement links TRBV27 to TRBJ2-7, with 12 bases identical to TRBD1. CDR1 and CDR2 from the germline V gene are MNHEY and SMNVEV (reference sequence). V lost 2 bases to trimming and J lost 5 bases; unmatched junction nucleotides: 4. There are 15 residues in the CDR3. CDR3 nucleotide sequence: TGTGCCAGCAGTTTAGGGGGACAGGGGGCACACGAGCAGTACTTC. This translates into CASSLGGQGAHEQYF.

This clonotype showed up many times. This chain links TRBV2 with TRBJ2-1; weak D call: TRBD2 (6 bases). Trimming removed 7 bases from V and 8 bases from J, with 15 bases in between. The CDR3 totals 13 residues. Germline-derived CDR1 and CDR2 are SNHLY and FYNNEI. The CDR3 sequence: CASIRDSNDEQFF. The CDR3 DNA is TGTGCCAGCATCCGGGACTCCAACGATGAGCAGTTCTTC.

A note on this clonotype: Sequence at one end of the junction differs from germline and may be a read error. The rearrangement uses TRBV7-6 and TRBJ2-2; 7 bases map to TRBD2. This CDR3 has 16 residues. Germline V lookup: CDR1 SGHVS, CDR2 FNYEAQ. The CDR3 sequence is CASSLGGGLRTGELFF. The CDR3 nucleotides are TGTGCCAGCAGCTTAGGGGGGGGTCTGCGCACCGGGGAGCTCTTTTTT.

Points on this clonotype: An end of the junction does not agree with germline; a read error may underlie this. The chain links TRBV6-5 to TRBJ2-3, with 12 bases aligning to TRBD2. CDR1 and CDR2 (germline): MNHEY, SVGAGI. This CDR3 has 17 residues. The CDR3 here is CASSYIRLAGVTDAQYF. The CDR3 DNA reads as TGTGCCAGCAGTTACATACGACTAGCGGGAGTAACAGATGCGCAGTATTTT.

Only a few counts were recorded for this clonotype. The V call is TRBV27, the J call TRBJ2-7, with TRBD2 matching 8 bases. With V trimmed by 0 bases and J by 3 bases, 7 bases remained unmatched. This CDR3 comprises 16 residues. The germline gives CDR1 MNHEY, CDR2 SMNVEV (reference sequence). CDR3 in DNA: TGTGCCAGCAGTTTATCAAAGCGGGAGCGGTACTACGAGCAGTACTTC. This codes for CASSLSKRERYYEQYF.

The table lists this clonotype with many counts. The V and J genes are TRBV10-1 and TRBJ2-7, with D possibly being TRBD1 (6 bases). Trimming cost V 3 bases and J 2 bases, with 14 bases left between them. Germline CDR1 is WNHNN and CDR2 is SYGVQD (reference sequence). CDR3 length: 15 amino acids. The CDR3 sequence: CASSDSAGVAYEQYF. CDR3 nucleotides: TGCGCCAGCAGTGATTCTGCAGGGGTGGCCTACGAGCAGTACTTC.

This clonotype has at least ten counts. V usage is TRBV12-3 or TRBV12-4 and J usage is TRBJ1-1; D may be TRBD1 (5 bases). V shed 7 bases and J shed 0 bases, with 18 bases lying between them. This CDR3 is built from 16 residues. The CDR3 spells CASTLLGRVMNTEAFF. The DNA of the CDR3 is TGTGCCAGCACCCTTTTGGGCAGGGTTATGAACACTGAAGCTTTCTTT.

This clonotype was seen ten or more times. V is TRBV2 and J is TRBJ2-2, with a weak D call TRBD1 (6 bases). The germline V gene has CDR1 SNHLY and CDR2 FYNNEI. This CDR3 has 16 amino acids. The V end lost 5 bases, the J end lost 3 bases, and 16 bases lay between the germline ends. The CDR3 region is CASSPTSYRDTGELFF. DNA for the CDR3: TGTGCCAGCAGTCCTACAAGTTACAGGGACACCGGGGAGCTGTTTTTT. Full variable domain (rest looked up from reference TRBV2 and TRBJ2-2): EPEVTQTPSHQVTQMGQEVILRCVPISNHLYFYWYRQILGQKVEFLVSFYNNEISEKSEIFDDQFSVERPDGSNFTLKIRSTKLEDSAMYFCASSPTSYRDTGELFFGEGSRLTVL.

This clonotype was picked up a small number of times. This rearrangement joins TRBV27 to TRBJ1-4; TRBD1 aligns across 7 bases. The CDR3 has 16 amino acids. V dropped 2 bases and J dropped 4; count of bases not matched to a gene: 7. Looked up from germline, CDR1 is MNHEY and CDR2 is SMNVEV (reference sequence). The chain's CDR3 is CASSLLRTGGNEKLFF. CDR3 DNA sequence: TGTGCCAGCAGTTTACTCCGGACAGGCGGTAATGAAAAACTGTTTTTT.

V gene TRBV7-9 combines with J gene TRBJ2-5; the D is unclear. This CDR3 is 12 amino acids long. In germline, CDR1 is SEHNR, CDR2 FQNEAQ (reference sequence). V lost 7 bases and J lost 4, with 10 bases in between. Written as DNA, the CDR3 is TGTGCCAGCACCGCTGTTAGAGAGACCCAGTACTTC. Translation gives CASTAVRETQYF.

To note about this clonotype: This sequence may be a read error, since a much larger clone differs from it by one base. The V call is TRBV28, the J call TRBJ2-2; D perhaps matches TRBD1 (6 bases). This CDR3 comprises 15 residues. The germline V gene encodes CDR1 MDHEN and CDR2 SYDVKM. CDR3 in DNA: TGTGCCAGCAGTAAAACAGGGACGAACACCAGGGAGCTGTTTTTT. Translation gives CASSKTGTNTRELFF. Filled out from reference TRBV28 and TRBJ2-2, the complete variable domain reads DVKVTQSSRYLVKRTGEKVFLECVQDMDHENMFWYRQDPGLGLRLIYFSYDVKMKEKGDIPEGYSVSREKKERFSLILESASTNQTSMYLCASSKTGTNTRELFFGEGSRLTVL.

This sequence joins TRBV6-5 and TRBJ1-5; D gene ambiguous. The CDR3 sequence is 15 residues long. Germline CDR1 reads MNHEY; CDR2 reads SVGAGI. V lost 0 bases and J lost 6, with 12 bases in between. The CDR3 sequence: CASSYSFLGSQPQHF. CDR3 coding DNA: TGTGCCAGCAGTTACTCGTTTTTAGGGAGTCAGCCCCAGCATTTT.

This clonotype was observed many times. V gene TRBV12-3 or TRBV12-4 combines with J gene TRBJ1-4; 7 nucleotides line up with TRBD1. The CDR3 is 15 residues long. V lost 7 bases, J lost 6 bases, and 11 bases stayed unmatched. The CDR3 is CASTIGGTVYEKLFF. The CDR3 DNA follows: TGTGCCAGCACCATAGGAGGGACAGTATATGAAAAACTGTTTTTT.

There are many counts of this clonotype. This chain uses TRBV5-1 with TRBJ1-1, with 9 nucleotides matching TRBD1. The J segment lost 4 bases and the V segment lost 4 bases, leaving 5 bases of the junction unmatched. The CDR3 contains 14 residues. Germline assignment: CDR1 SGHRS and CDR2 YFSETQ. Here the CDR3 DNA reads TGCGCCAGCAGCGAACAGGGGGCGCGCACTGAAGCTTTCTTT. As protein: CASSEQGARTEAFF.

This clonotype was found many times. The chain links TRBV30 to TRBJ2-3, with 7 bases identical to TRBD1. CDR3 length equals 13 residues. The germline gives CDR1 GTSNPN, CDR2 SVGIG (reference sequence). After removal of 3 bases from V and 0 bases from J, the junction contained 0 bases not matched to a gene. The CDR3: CAWRTGSTDTQYF. CDR3 DNA sequence: TGTGCCTGGAGGACAGGGAGCACAGATACGCAGTATTTT.

This clonotype was counted between two and nine times. The J gene is TRBJ2-1, the V gene TRBV29-1, with TRBD1 matching over 8 bases. The germline V gene encodes CDR1 SQVTM and CDR2 ANQGSEA. CDR3 size: 11 residues. V lost 7 bases and J lost 4; bases outside the gene matches: 0. CDR3 nucleotide sequence: TGCAGCGGGACAGGGTACAATGAGCAGTTCTTC. This gives the protein CSGTGYNEQFF.

This clonotype was observed a single time. The chain employs TRBV5-1 and TRBJ2-1, with 9 bases matching TRBD1. The CDR3 spans 18 residues. V gave up 4 bases and J gave up 5 bases; unmatched junction bases: 16. Germline loops: CDR1 SGHRS, CDR2 YFSETQ. CDR3 sequence: CASSKRPLGQGIDNEQFF. Written as DNA, the CDR3 is TGCGCCAGCAGCAAAAGGCCCCTGGGACAGGGTATCGACAATGAGCAGTTCTTC.

This clonotype was seen at least ten times. The chain is built from TRBV12-3 or TRBV12-4 and TRBJ1-2, with a weak D call TRBD1 (6 bases). The CDR3 is 16 residues long. V lost 6 bases and J lost 0, with 17 bases in between. The CDR3 nucleotides are TGTGCCAGCAGGATGAACAGGGCCGGAGCTAACTATGGCTACACCTTC. Residues: CASRMNRAGANYGYTF.

The sample holds many counts of this clonotype. The rearrangement joins TRBV20-1 to TRBJ2-1, with 11 bases aligning to TRBD2. This CDR3 has 15 amino acids. The trim removed 0 bases at V and 9 bases at J, leaving 7 bases unmatched. Germline V gene lookup returns CDR1 DFQATT and CDR2 SNEGSKA (reference sequence). CDR3 DNA: TGCAGTGCTAGAGATGGGACTAGCGGTGGGAGTGAGCAGTTCTTC. This encodes CSARDGTSGGSEQFF.

In DNA form, the CDR3 reads TGTGCCAGCAGCGCCCGACAGGGGCCCTACGAGCAGTACTTC. Translated: CASSARQGPYEQYF. The genes are TRBV2 and TRBJ2-7, with 8 bases that match TRBD1. Unmatched junction bases numbered 6, after V lost 6 bases and J lost 2 bases. Germline V gene lookup returns CDR1 SNHLY and CDR2 FYNNEI. CDR3 size: 14 residues.

The V and J genes are TRBV7-9 and TRBJ2-1, with 8 bases aligning to TRBD1. The CDR3 sequence is 15 residues long. V lost 4 bases and J lost 6; bases outside the gene matches: 8. Per germline, CDR1 SEHNR and CDR2 FQNEAQ (reference sequence). CDR3 DNA: TGTGCCAGCAGCTCGGTCGGACAGGGAGGCAATGAGCAGTTCTTC. Protein sequence: CASSSVGQGGNEQFF. Full variable domain (outside the CDR3, taken from reference TRBV7-9 and TRBJ2-1): DTGVSQNPRHKITKRGQNVTFRCDPISEHNRLYWYRQTLGQGPEFLTYFQNEAQLEKSRLLSDRFSAERPKGSFSTLEIQRTEQGDSAMYLCASSSVGQGGNEQFFGPGTRLTVL.